This T cell receptor beta chain was found in a study of Graves' ophthalmopathy and Graves' hyperthyroidism. Study findings and constraints: Appearing in blood as well were most expanded thyroid clonotypes above 0.001 frequency. Ophthalmopathy progression predictions by the model showed around 72% specificity and 70.59% sensitivity.

Ophthalmopathy donors were characterized by moderate-to-severe activity, CAS of at least 3, NOSPECS of at least 4, and duration under 3 months. Orbital computed tomography, thyroid ultrasound, TRAb, serum thyroxine and clinical symptoms formed the basis of diagnosis. Amplification of TCR beta CDR3 regions used RNA transcripts. Scientists carried out first-round RT-PCR using HTBI primers and then a second-round multiplex PCR. TCRdb fed the multiplex PCR reads into MiXCR, producing one record per CDR3 protein. The sample lists approximately 480,000 distinct CDR3 sequences, roughly 14% seen once, with 8% to 10% in the top ten. This clonotype was seen only a few times. Its antigen is still unknown. V dropped 1 base and J dropped 1 base, with 13 bases sitting between them. This CDR3 is 15 amino acids long. Germline-derived CDR1 and CDR2 are GTSNPN and SVGIG (reference sequence).

The V call is TRBV30, the J call TRBJ1-1; TRBD1 is a possible D gene (6 bases). This clonotype originated in a woman in her twenties or thirties with Graves' ophthalmopathy. The material sequenced was blood. For the CDR3, the DNA is TGTGCCTGGAGTGGGGGGACACTTAAGAACACTGAAGCTTTCTTT. Translated, it gives CAWSGGTLKNTEAFF.